The 25 T cell receptor beta chains presented below share a single source sample, sequenced in a study of OX40 agonist ivuxolimab in advanced cancers. Using immunoSEQ multiplex PCR, the repertoire was profiled, and TCRdb retains in-frame clones only, with some absent. The sample shows over 70,000 clones, about 88% of them seen only once. The source material was CD4+ or CD8+ T cells sorted from blood, sampled in a trial of the OX40 agonist ivuxolimab. The origin of the receptors is an adult with an advanced solid tumor such as melanoma, head and neck, liver or kidney cancer.

This chain links TRBV27 with TRBJ1-2; D is perhaps TRBD1 (5 bases). CDR1 and CDR2 from the germline V gene are MNHEY and SMNVEV (reference sequence). The germline V and J ends were trimmed by 5 bases and 0 bases, with 10 bases remaining between them. The CDR3 has 14 amino acids. CDR3 sequence: CASSTTVANYGYTF. The CDR3, as DNA: TGTGCCAGCAGTACGACAGTAGCTAACTATGGCTACACCTTC.

The chain has TRBV14 and TRBJ1-2; D is unresolved. Germline values: CDR1 SGHDN, CDR2 FVKESK. The CDR3 is 13 amino acids. Trimming stripped 4 bases from V and 1 base from J, with 7 bases between. CDR3 sequence reads: CASSPTLNYGYTF. The CDR3 DNA is TGTGCCAGCAGCCCGACACTTAACTATGGCTACACCTTC.

This clone showed up just once. J is TRBJ1-6 and V is TRBV18; D is ambiguous. The CDR3 is 13 residues long. The germline V and J ends were trimmed by 3 bases and 10 bases, with 10 bases remaining between them. From germline, CDR1 is KGHSH and CDR2 LQKENI. The CDR3 region has the DNA TGTGCCAGCTCACCCGCACCTGACTCACCCCTCCACTTT. Translating it yields CASSPAPDSPLHF. Full variable domain (remainder filled in from reference TRBV18 and TRBJ1-6): NAGVMQNPRHLVRRRGQEARLRCSPMKGHSHVYWYRQLPEEGLKFMVYLQKENIIDESGMPKERFSAEFPKEGPSILRIQQVVRGDSAAYFCASSPAPDSPLHFGNGTRLTVT.

V gene TRBV7-3 combines with J gene TRBJ2-7; 7 bases agree with TRBD1. Germline CDR1 and CDR2: SGHTA and FQGTGA. V lost 5 bases and J lost 1; bases outside the gene matches: 8. The CDR3 covers 15 residues. Written as DNA, the CDR3 is TGTGCCAGCAGCCGGGACAGTTCTGGATCCTACGAGCAGTACTTC. Translating it yields CASSRDSSGSYEQYF.

This CDR3 is CASKGGELGGGYTF. CDR3 DNA: TGTGCCAGCAAGGGTGGGGAGTTGGGGGGAGGCTACACCTTC. This sequence joins TRBV6-1 and TRBJ1-2; weak D call: TRBD1 (5 bases). Germline values: CDR1 MNHNS, CDR2 SASEGT. This CDR3 has 14 amino acids. With 7 bases removed from V and 8 bases from J, the gap between germline ends came to 20 bases.

The chain combines TRBV2 with TRBJ1-2; the D gene is possibly TRBD1 (5 bases). CDR1 and CDR2 from the germline V gene are SNHLY and FYNNEI. CDR3 length equals 15 residues. V was pared by 7 bases and J by 4 bases, with 19 bases between. This CDR3 reads CASTTTGQGSYGYTF. The CDR3 DNA reads TGTGCCAGCACCACGACGGGGCAGGGAAGCTATGGCTACACCTTC.

The chain employs TRBV11-2 and TRBJ1-2; 10 bases are a match to TRBD1. The CDR3 spans 14 residues. Looked up from germline, CDR1 is SGHAT and CDR2 is FQNNGV. J lost 6 bases, V lost 3 bases, and 4 bases had no gene match. The CDR3 is CASSFGTGAHGYTF. DNA of the CDR3: TGTGCCAGCAGCTTTGGGACAGGGGCCCATGGCTACACCTTC.

This rearrangement joins TRBV19 to TRBJ1-2; D gene ambiguous. This CDR3 has 16 residues. Trimming left V 1 base short and J 4 bases short, with 16 bases between. Germline loops: CDR1 LNHDA, CDR2 SQIVND (reference sequence). Written as DNA, the CDR3 is TGTGCCAGTAGTATAGTAAGTGCTCGGGGTTCCTATGGCTACACCTTC. This codes for CASSIVSARGSYGYTF.

CDR3 sequence (DNA): TGTGCCAGCAGCCCCGGCATTGGGGGTGAAAAACTGTTTTTT. It specifies CASSPGIGGEKLFF. The chain combines TRBV7-9 with TRBJ1-4; the D gene is possibly TRBD1 (5 bases). The CDR3 covers 14 residues. The V gene's germline CDR1 is SEHNR and CDR2 FQNEAQ (reference sequence). Trimming shortened V by 5 bases and J by 7 bases, and 14 bases separated the two germline ends.

The chain employs TRBV5-1 and TRBJ2-5; unclear D gene. CDR3 length equals 14 residues. Per the germline V gene, CDR1 is SGHRS and CDR2 is YFSETQ. The germline V and J ends were trimmed by 1 base and 1 base, with 8 bases remaining between them. The chain's CDR3 is CASSLSGPQETQYF. The CDR3 coding sequence is TGCGCCAGCAGCTTGTCAGGTCCCCAAGAGACCCAGTACTTC.

The chain recombines TRBV7-2 with TRBJ2-1; D is unclear. The CDR3 is 13 amino acids. Germline CDR1 and CDR2: SGHTA and FQGNSA. Trimming cost V 5 bases and J 0 bases, with 5 bases left between them. The CDR3 loop reads CASSLSSYNEQFF. The CDR3 bases are TGTGCCAGCAGCCTGAGCTCCTACAATGAGCAGTTCTTC.

The V call is TRBV4-1, the J call TRBJ1-5, with 10 bases matching TRBD1. With V trimmed by 0 bases and J by 7 bases, 15 bases remained unmatched. CDR3 length: 19 residues. CDR1 and CDR2 (germline): MGHRA, YSYEKL. The CDR3 region is CASSQDPGTGASFNQPQHF. The CDR3 bases are TGCGCCAGCAGCCAAGACCCTGGGACAGGGGCGTCCTTCAACCAGCCCCAGCATTTT.

This chain joins TRBV12-5 and TRBJ2-5, with a weak D call TRBD2 (6 bases). Germline assignment: CDR1 LGHNT and CDR2 FRNRAP. V lost 1 base, J lost 5 bases, and 11 bases lay in between. This CDR3 has 14 residues. The CDR3 protein is CASGLGGRIETQYF. The CDR3, as DNA: TGTGCTAGTGGTTTGGGAGGGAGGATCGAGACCCAGTACTTC.

This chain connects TRBV11-2 to TRBJ2-1, with a weak D call TRBD2 (6 bases). Germline V CDR1 and CDR2: SGHAT, FQNNGV. This CDR3 has 16 residues. V lost 1 base, J lost 4 bases, and 14 bases lay in between. The chain's CDR3 is CASSLALGEVYNEQFF. The CDR3 coding sequence is TGTGCCAGCAGCTTAGCTTTGGGGGAGGTATACAATGAGCAGTTCTTC.

This sequence joins TRBV10-1 and TRBJ1-5; no reliable D call. Germline CDR1 and CDR2: WNHNN and SYGVQD (reference sequence). The CDR3 runs to 12 residues. V was shortened by 5 bases and J by 2 bases, with 4 bases between the two germline ends. CDR3 DNA: TGCGCCAGCAGTCTGGGCAATCAGCCCCAGCATTTT. Translating it yields CASSLGNQPQHF.

The CDR3 DNA sequence: TGTGCCAGCAGCTTCCAGGGAAGTGACGAGCAGTACTTC. The encoded protein is CASSFQGSDEQYF. The chain has TRBV5-4 and TRBJ2-7; perhaps TRBD1 as D (5 bases). The germline V and J ends were trimmed by 2 bases and 5 bases, with 11 bases remaining between them. The CDR3 runs 13 residues. Germline V gives CDR1 SGHNT, CDR2 YYREEE (reference sequence). Full variable domain (remainder filled in from reference TRBV5-4 and TRBJ2-7): ETGVTQSPTHLIKTRGQQVTLRCSSQSGHNTVSWYQQALGQGPQFIFQYYREEENGRGNFPPRFSGLQFPNYSSELNVNALELDDSALYLCASSFQGSDEQYFGPGTRLTVT.

The chain is built from TRBV7-8 and TRBJ2-2; D remains unclear. Germline V CDR1 and CDR2: SGHVS, FQNEAQ. Trimming cost V 2 bases and J 4 bases, with 11 bases left between them. This CDR3 has 15 residues. CDR3 residues: CASSLSPDRTGELFF. For the CDR3, the DNA is TGTGCCAGCAGCTTAAGTCCGGACCGCACCGGGGAGCTGTTTTTT.

J is TRBJ1-5 and V is TRBV11-2; D is ambiguous. This CDR3 spans 14 amino acids. V was cut by 1 base and J by 2 bases, with 6 bases left in between. Germline CDR1 reads SGHAT; CDR2 reads FQNNGV. The CDR3 region is CASSLAEGNQPQHF. CDR3 nucleotide sequence: TGTGCCAGCAGCTTAGCTGAGGGCAATCAGCCCCAGCATTTT.

The genes are TRBV4-2 and TRBJ2-5; no clear D gene. The length of the CDR3 is 13 residues. The germline gives CDR1 LGHNA, CDR2 YNFKEQ. The V gene lost 0 bases and the J gene lost 4 bases, with 6 bases spanning the gap. CDR3 loop: CASSQDYLETQYF. The CDR3 bases are TGTGCCAGCAGCCAAGACTATCTAGAGACCCAGTACTTC.

The chain links TRBV4-3 to TRBJ2-1, with D perhaps given as TRBD1 or TRBD2 (6 bases each). Deletions cut 0 bases from V and 9 bases from J, with 15 bases between. The CDR3 totals 15 residues. Germline values: CDR1 LGHNA, CDR2 YSLEER. The CDR3 spells CASSQEIGGISEQFF. The DNA for the CDR3 is TGCGCCAGCAGCCAAGAAATAGGGGGGATTAGTGAGCAGTTCTTC.

This sequence joins TRBV4-3 and TRBJ1-3; no clear D gene. The germline V gene has CDR1 LGHNA and CDR2 YSLEER. The V end lost 0 bases, the J end lost 1 base, and 13 bases lay between the germline ends. The CDR3 has 17 amino acids. The CDR3 DNA is TGCGCCAGCAGCCAAGAAACCCGGCTTGCATCTGGAAACACCATATATTTT. It translates to CASSQETRLASGNTIYF.

The J gene is TRBJ2-7, the V gene TRBV4-2; 7 bases map to TRBD2. The germline gives CDR1 LGHNA, CDR2 YNFKEQ. CDR3 length equals 15 residues. Trimming cost V 4 bases and J 3 bases; bases outside gene matches: 9. DNA of the CDR3: TGTGCCAGCAGCCCACAGACTAGCTCCCTCTACGAGCAGTACTTC. Translating gives CASSPQTSSLYEQYF.

V usage is TRBV19 and J usage is TRBJ2-1; D possibly matches TRBD1 or TRBD2 (5 bases each). The V gene lost 5 bases and the J gene lost 12 bases, with 17 bases spanning the gap. CDR3 length equals 13 residues. Germline V lookup: CDR1 LNHDA, CDR2 SQIVND (reference sequence). CDR3 protein: CASSPGTKVWQFF. For the CDR3, the DNA is TGTGCCAGTAGTCCCGGGACCAAAGTTTGGCAGTTCTTC.

This chain links TRBV5-6 with TRBJ1-3, with TRBD1 identical over 8 bases. The CDR3 runs 12 residues. V lost 4 bases, J lost 9 bases, and 3 bases stayed unmatched. The germline V gene has CDR1 SGHDT and CDR2 YYEEEE. CDR3: CASSHDRGTIYF. The CDR3 DNA reads TGTGCCAGCAGCCATGACAGGGGCACCATATATTTT.

J is TRBJ2-2 and V is TRBV14, with TRBD2 as a possible D gene (6 bases). V lost 4 bases, J lost 4 bases, and 10 bases lay in between. There are 14 residues in the CDR3. Germline-derived CDR1 and CDR2 are SGHDN and FVKESK. The CDR3 is CASSRGLSTGELFF. The CDR3 region has the DNA TGTGCCAGCAGCCGGGGACTCAGCACCGGGGAGCTGTTTTTT. The full variable domain, completed using reference TRBV14 and TRBJ2-2, is EAGVTQFPSHSVIEKGQTVTLRCDPISGHDNLYWYRRVMGKEIKFLLHFVKESKQDESGMPNNRFLAERTGGTYSTLKVQPAELEDSGVYFCASSRGLSTGELFFGEGSRLTVL.